Sequencing of this TCR beta chain was carried out in a study of cytomegalovirus exposure and HLA in healthy donors. This clone was recorded a few times. What it recognizes is unknown. This CDR3 is also generated by other DNA sequences in the sample. Study results and limitations: HLA alleles showed associations with around 15,000 TCR beta sequences in a later analysis, at a 0.05 false discovery rate.

The PCR was carried out with 60 Vbeta primers and 13 Jbeta primers. Profiled with immunoSEQ multiplex PCR; TCRdb holds only in-frame clones, not every one. Found here are fewer than 200,000 clones, around 74% of them singletons; the top ten hold approximately 2.4%. The CDR3 runs to 14 residues. V lost 3 bases to trimming and J lost 4 bases, with 12 bases between them. Germline CDR1 SGHTA, CDR2 FQGTGA. The chain is built from TRBV7-3 and TRBJ2-5, with TRBD2 as a possible D gene (6 bases). Sequenced material: PBMCs. The receptor was derived from a female donor in good health and CMV-seronegative. The CDR3 loop reads CASSFGGSGETQYF. CDR3 nucleotide sequence: TGTGCCAGCAGCTTTGGGGGGTCTGGAGAGACCCAGTACTTC.